A single T cell receptor (beta chain) is shown here with its context. Its recognized antigen is unknown. Base qualities are not at hand, and no much larger clone is one base apart. TCRbeta CDR3 regions were amplified from genomic DNA by means of the immunoSEQ Assay, a bias-controlled multiplex PCR. The published analysis was carried out like this. The number of nucleated cells in each sample was estimated from the amplification of reference gene primers within the assay. To quantify the absolute abundance of each unique TCRbeta CDR3 rearrangement, sequence reads were collapsed and filtered. Productive Simpson clonality was computed per sample as the square root of Simpson's diversity index over productive rearrangements. TCRdb limited this immuneACCESS table to in-frame rearrangements with V and J called. A share of clones is missing; checked studies link under half to unresolved V genes, and the rest is unexplained. V, J and clone size are those of that table, while D and trimming were read from the DNA. Here the sample has about 130,000 clones; about 89% occur a single time. Roughly 2.5% of the sample belongs to the ten largest clones.

The data were obtained in a study of blood T cell repertoires in COVID-19 (TCRdb year 2020). In the study overall: Samples from collaborators originated in the United States, Italy and Spain and spanned both the acute and convalescent phases of COVID-19. The material from the prospective study consisted of cDNA or gDNA derived from T cells, B-cell-depleted T cells, or PBMCs. The dataset comprised deeply sampled blood TCRbeta repertoires from subjects exposed to, actively infected with, or recovered from COVID-19. A freely available public database, intended as a resource for researchers studying the immune response to SARS-CoV-2, is where the repertoires were released. The samples were drawn from two sources: the first 160 participants of the ongoing ImmuneRACE study, and about 1,300 subjects contributed by 6 global collaborators. A de-identified subject ID, COVID-19 status, age in years and sex were almost always included in the sample metadata. Where available, HLA class I and class II types were obtained from metadata supplied by the sample provider rather than from assay-based typing.

The paper as a whole reports these results and caveats: Clinical and demographic metadata were provided uncurated, with the amount varying by source and participant.

Ends trimmed: V by 5 bases, J by 0 bases; bases unmatched to a gene: 7. Including the terminal cysteine and phenylalanine, the CDR3 comprises 15 residues. Only the CDR3 part of the read is kept: 45 bases, read in frame from the first base. Looking up the germline V gene (reference sequence) yields CDR1 LNHNV and CDR2 YYDKDF. Whole blood was collected in K2EDTA tubes by collaborating institutions according to the institutions' own protocols. For TCRbeta analysis, collaborators shipped samples as frozen whole blood, isolated PBMCs, or DNA extracted from either of those sample types. Material for sequencing was peripheral blood. The chain was built from TRBV15 and TRBJ2-7; 7 bases in the junction line up with TRBD1. The sequence was collected from a man aged 45-65 years with active COVID-19. The encoded CDR3 is CATSPGQEYSYEQYF. The nucleotide sequence is TGTGCCACCAGCCCAGGACAGGAGTACTCCTACGAGCAGTACTTC.